This T cell receptor (beta chain) was recovered during a study of blood T cell repertoires in COVID-19. As for the study in general: COVID-19 samples collected from the United States, Italy and Spain covered acute and convalescent phases. Sources were T cells, B-cell-depleted T cells, or PBMCs; the material itself was cDNA or gDNA.

In the authors' methods: Cell counts per sample came from amplifying reference gene primers. Sequencing was performed with immunoSEQ multiplex PCR; in TCRdb, only in-frame clones are kept and a portion is missing. The DNA gave D and trimming, while V, J and clone size come from that table. The data show fewer than 110,000 clones, more than 75% seen once. This clonotype was obtained from a woman in her 30s with acute or convalescent COVID-19. Sequencing input: peripheral blood.

CDR3 bases: TGTGCCAGCAGTTTAACAGGGTCGGGCGGCTACACCTTC. Residues: CASSLTGSGGYTF. The chain links TRBV12-3 or TRBV12-4 to TRBJ1-2; a weak D match, TRBD1 (6 bases). The CDR3 extends over 13 amino acids. Trimming removed 2 bases from V and 8 bases from J, with 12 bases in between.